This T cell receptor beta chain was documented in a study of OX40 agonist ivuxolimab in advanced cancers. About the study as a whole: Ivuxolimab was a fully human IgG2 agonistic monoclonal antibody targeting the costimulatory receptor OX40 (CD134). The paper covers the monotherapy dose-escalation part of the phase I ivuxolimab trial, which included N ≈ 50 patients. Intravenous ivuxolimab was administered to patients every 2 weeks at six dose levels: 0.01, 0.1, 0.3, 1.5, 3 and 10 mg/kg. Patients were allowed to have had prior anti-PD-1, anti-PD-L1 or anti-CTLA-4 therapy, and 30% to 40% of the dose-escalation patients had previously received checkpoint inhibitors. The dose-escalation cohort was about 86% male with a mean age of approximately 60 years, ranging from roughly 23 to 79. Three dose-escalation patients achieved partial responses, one with hepatocellular carcinoma and two with cutaneous melanoma. The point of sequencing TCRbeta in the periphery was to test whether ivuxolimab changed TCR sequence diversity and drove clonal T-cell expansion. Of the roughly 50 dose-escalation patients, hepatocellular carcinoma was present in roughly 19, melanoma in some 15, renal cell carcinoma in 9 and head and neck cancer in 9.

Patients with autoimmune disease history or receiving systemic immunosuppression were excluded from the trial. Peripheral blood for TCR sequencing was drawn from every dose cohort at baseline, at cycle 4 day 1 and at cycle 7 day 1. Samples were obtained from an open-label, multicenter, first-in-human phase I dose-escalation trial of ivuxolimab. Adults with locally advanced or metastatic melanoma, renal cell, hepatocellular, or head and neck squamous cell carcinoma were enrolled in the trial. Before TCR sequencing, CD4+ T cells and CD8+ T cells were sorted from peripheral blood as separate populations. Paper-wide results and their limitations: Low levels of normalized T-cell clonal expansion were also shown by some nonresponding patients. In the 0.1-3.0 mg/kg groups, partial responders had among the lowest normalized peripheral clonal expansion, particularly in CD8+ T cells. After ivuxolimab, expanded clones were on average more numerous among CD8+ T cells than among CD4+ T cells. At doses of 0.1 to 3.0 mg/kg, clonal expansion of both CD4+ and CD8+ blood T cells was observed from baseline to week 6. The antigen specificity of the peripheral T cells that underwent clonal expansion was not determined.

CDR1 SGHDN and CDR2 FVKESK were looked up in the germline V gene. Between the V and J ends, shortened by 4 bases and 0 bases respectively, the junction contains 4 bases. Inclusive of the bounding cysteine and phenylalanine, the CDR3 is 13 residues long. The read is trimmed to its CDR3 DNA, 39 bases read in frame from base 1. To sequence the TCRbeta CDR3 region, genomic DNA was isolated from the sorted cells. The immunoSEQ Assay was used for sequencing of TCRbeta CDR3 regions. Held by TCRdb, this immuneACCESS table contains in-frame sequences only and omits some clones. Under half of the omission traces to an unresolved V gene where checked; the cause of the rest is unknown. This sample lists more than 65,000 clones; 80% were detected once. The top ten constitute approximately 2.5% of the sample. This clone occurred once. Its recognized antigen is unknown. Nothing much larger sits one base from this clone, and base qualities are not available.

The V gene is TRBV14 and the J gene is TRBJ2-1; the D gene cannot be named for sure. The sequences come from CD4+ or CD8+ T cells sorted from blood, collected in a trial of the OX40 agonist ivuxolimab. The sequence was obtained from an adult with an advanced solid tumor such as melanoma, head and neck, liver or kidney cancer. The bases read TGTGCCAGCAGCCCGAGCTCCTACAATGAGCAGTTCTTC. This encodes CASSPSSYNEQFF.